These 26 T cell receptor beta chains came from one sample sequenced in a study of control samples from healthy donors and cancer patients. Profiling relied on immunoSEQ multiplex PCR, and the TCRdb table lists in-frame clones only, not all of them. The sample has approximately 120,000 clones, less than 95% seen once; the top ten hold roughly 4.4%. The sample comprised blood. These receptors all come from a human donor in good health. The donor label of this sample is uncertain.

The chain couples TRBV2 to TRBJ2-7, with TRBD2 matching over 7 bases. The germline V gene encodes CDR1 SNHLY and CDR2 FYNNEI. The CDR3 runs to 14 residues. The junction had 5 bases not matched to a gene; V was cut back by 3 bases and J by 3 bases. The CDR3 bases are TGTGCCAGCAGTGACGGGGGGAGGCACTACGAGCAGTACTTC. Translation: CASSDGGRHYEQYF.

The CDR3 protein is CASSLAAGSVSYEQYF. The CDR3 DNA is TGTGCCAGCAGCTTGGCGGCAGGGAGCGTTTCATACGAGCAGTACTTC. This chain links TRBV5-6 with TRBJ2-7; D possibly matches TRBD1 or TRBD2 (5 bases each). V lost 0 bases, J lost 4 bases, and 17 bases lay in between. The CDR3 is made up of 16 amino acids. Germline V CDR1 and CDR2: SGHDT, YYEEEE.

The chain joins TRBV27 to TRBJ2-3, with TRBD1 identical over 7 bases. Trimming cost V 4 bases and J 1 base; bases outside gene matches: 5. CDR1 and CDR2 from the germline V gene are MNHEY and SMNVEV (reference sequence). The CDR3 has 15 residues. The CDR3 protein is CASSSGQERTDTQYF. The CDR3 DNA is TGTGCCAGCAGTTCCGGACAGGAACGCACAGATACGCAGTATTTT.

J is TRBJ2-2 and V is TRBV30, with D possibly being TRBD2 (5 bases). This CDR3 has 14 residues. Looked up from germline, CDR1 is GTSNPN and CDR2 is SVGIG (reference sequence). With 5 bases removed from V and 1 base from J, the gap between germline ends came to 11 bases. The DNA of the CDR3 is TGTGCCTGGTCCCGGGATGGGAACACCGGGGAGCTGTTTTTT. It is translated as CAWSRDGNTGELFF.

As to this clone: The germline gene is not matched at one end of the junction; a read error may be the cause. The V call is TRBV5-1, the J call TRBJ2-5, with a tentative D call TRBD1 (5 bases). Germline values: CDR1 SGHRS, CDR2 YFSETQ. There are 13 residues in the CDR3. In nucleotides, the CDR3 is TGCGCGAGCACCGACAGATTCGGAGAGACCCAGTACTTC. This codes for CASTDRFGETQYF.

V usage is TRBV20-1 and J usage is TRBJ1-1; no clear D. V shed 5 bases and J shed 5 bases, with 9 bases lying between them. Germline V CDR1 and CDR2: DFQATT, SNEGSKA (reference sequence). This CDR3 is built from 11 residues. CDR3 coding DNA: TGCAGTGCTTACGGTGGGACTGAAGCTTTCTTT. This gives the protein CSAYGGTEAFF.

The chain recombines TRBV13 with TRBJ1-1; tentatively, D is TRBD1 (5 bases). Deletions cut 5 bases from V and 3 bases from J, with 16 bases between. The germline CDR1 and CDR2 sequences are PRHDT and FYEKMQ (reference sequence). This CDR3 has 15 amino acids. The CDR3 nucleotides are TGTGCCAGCAGCAGGGCGACAGTACGTTACACTGAAGCTTTCTTT. Amino acids: CASSRATVRYTEAFF.

This clone has a single count. The chain employs TRBV12-5 and TRBJ2-2, with D hard to call. The germline V gene has CDR1 LGHNT and CDR2 FRNRAP. The CDR3 is 15 residues long. V was trimmed by 3 bases and J by 0 bases, leaving 8 bases between them. The chain's CDR3 is CASGLSAANTGELFF. CDR3 DNA sequence: TGTGCTAGTGGTTTATCCGCAGCGAACACCGGGGAGCTGTTTTTT.

The J gene is TRBJ1-2, the V gene TRBV7-2; 8 bases are shared with TRBD1. The CDR3 is 13 amino acids. Germline assignment: CDR1 SGHTA and CDR2 FQGNSA. With 5 bases clipped from V and 7 bases from J, the junction kept 6 bases outside the gene matches. CDR3 nucleotide sequence: TGTGCCAGCAGCCCGGACAGGGATACTGGCTACACCTTC. This gives the protein CASSPDRDTGYTF.

The sample holds one count of this clone. J is TRBJ2-1 and V is TRBV6-5; 7 positions match TRBD1. The CDR3 contains 13 residues. Germline V lookup: CDR1 MNHEY, CDR2 SVGAGI. J gave up 5 bases and V 6 bases, and 4 bases lay outside the gene matches. The CDR3 coding sequence is TGTGCCAGCAGGGTGACAGGGAACAATGAGCAGTTCTTC. Translation: CASRVTGNNEQFF.

Here the CDR3 reads CASSQGGGDTQYF. The CDR3 DNA sequence: TGTGCCAGCAGCCAAGGCGGGGGAGATACGCAGTATTTT. The chain employs TRBV3-1 (or the pseudogene TRBV3-2) and TRBJ2-3, with TRBD2 matching over 7 bases. Trimming removed 1 base from V and 5 bases from J; junction bases left unmatched: 0. This CDR3 contains 13 residues. From germline, CDR1 is LGHDT and CDR2 YNNKEL (reference sequence).

This clone was counted once. The chain combines TRBV5-1 with TRBJ1-2; D not resolved. There are 15 residues in the CDR3. Trimming removed 3 bases from V and 6 bases from J, with 18 bases in between. From germline, CDR1 is SGHRS and CDR2 YFSETQ. Here the CDR3 reads CASSYDLGGPNGYTF. CDR3 in DNA: TGCGCCAGCAGCTATGACTTGGGCGGCCCTAATGGCTACACCTTC.

V and J are TRBV29-1 and TRBJ2-7, with D perhaps TRBD2 (6 bases). The V and J ends lost 5 bases and 2 bases respectively, with 16 bases between them. Germline V CDR1 and CDR2: SQVTM, ANQGSEA. The CDR3 is made up of 14 amino acids. The CDR3 here is CSVLWVGRPYEQYF. DNA of the CDR3: TGCAGCGTTTTATGGGTGGGGAGGCCCTACGAGCAGTACTTC.

V and J are TRBV21-1 and TRBJ2-1; the table's D call, TRBD2, was not checked against the DNA. TRBV21-1 is marked as a pseudogene. The CDR3 extends over 17 amino acids. Here the CDR3 reads CASSKARWSHPPNEQFF. CDR3 nucleotide sequence: TGTGCCAGCAGCAAAGCGCGGTGGAGTCACCCCCCAAATGAGCAGTTCTTC.

CDR3: CASSYSEGSSPAFF. The CDR3 nucleotides read TGTGCCAGCAGTTACTCCGAGGGATCATCGCCAGCTTTCTTT. V usage is TRBV6-5 and J usage is TRBJ1-1; D gene unclear. Germline assignment: CDR1 MNHEY and CDR2 SVGAGI. This CDR3 has 14 amino acids. Trimming removed 0 bases from V and 10 bases from J, with 15 bases in between.

A few counts support this clone. V and J are TRBV19 and TRBJ1-4; D may be TRBD1 (6 bases). Trimming removed 6 bases at V and 3 bases at J, with 14 bases between. CDR1 LNHDA and CDR2 SQIVND come from the germline V gene (reference sequence). The CDR3 spans 15 residues. CDR3 coding DNA: TGTGCCAGTAGAACTAACAGGGCTGCTAATGAAAAACTGTTTTTT. This sequence encodes CASRTNRAANEKLFF.

The CDR3 DNA follows: TGTGCCAGCAGACAGGGAGGGATGGACACTGAAGCTTTCTTT. Its translation: CASRQGGMDTEAFF. The chain joins TRBV6-5 to TRBJ1-1, with D possibly being TRBD1 (6 bases). V lost 6 bases and J 3 bases, leaving 14 bases between the germline ends. CDR3 size: 14 residues. The V gene's germline CDR1 is MNHEY and CDR2 SVGAGI.

This chain joins TRBV12-3 or TRBV12-4 and TRBJ1-2; D uncertain. Trimming stripped 1 base from V and 4 bases from J, with 4 bases between. This CDR3 spans 12 amino acids. The CDR3 DNA reads as TGTGCCAGCAGTTTAGAGAGCTATGGCTACACCTTC. This encodes CASSLESYGYTF.

The chain is built from TRBV24-1 and TRBJ2-1, with 10 bases identical to TRBD1. The length of the CDR3 is 16 residues. Germline V gene lookup returns CDR1 KGHDR and CDR2 SFDVKD. Trimming took 5 bases from V and 6 from J; bases not matched to a gene: 9. DNA for the CDR3: TGTGCCACCAGTGGAAGCCGGGACAGGGGTTTCAATGAGCAGTTCTTC. Translation gives CATSGSRDRGFNEQFF.

The chain links TRBV27 to TRBJ1-1; no reliable D call. The V gene's germline CDR1 is MNHEY and CDR2 SMNVEV (reference sequence). The CDR3 has 14 amino acids. Trimming took 3 bases from V and 4 from J, leaving 12 bases between them. The CDR3 sequence is CASSLDGLGTEAFF. DNA for the CDR3: TGTGCCAGCAGTTTGGACGGCCTAGGCACTGAAGCTTTCTTT.

The chain is built from TRBV9 and TRBJ2-7; D is undetermined. The V gene's germline CDR1 is SGDLS and CDR2 YYNGEE. V lost 4 bases, J lost 7 bases, and 18 bases lay in between. The CDR3 is 14 residues long. Written as DNA, the CDR3 is TGTGCCAGCAGCTCAAGAGGTGGGAAAGGGGAGCAGTACTTC. Amino acid sequence: CASSSRGGKGEQYF. Based on the CDR3 plus reference TRBV9 and TRBJ2-7, the full variable domain is DSGVTQTPKHLITATGQRVTLRCSPRSGDLSVYWYQQSLDQGLQFLIQYYNGEERAKGNILERFSAQQFPDLHSELNLSSLELGDSALYFCASSSRGGKGEQYFGPGTRLTVT.

The J gene is TRBJ1-1, the V gene TRBV6-5; D uncertain. There are 14 residues in the CDR3. The V gene's germline CDR1 is MNHEY and CDR2 SVGAGI. Trimming pared 0 bases from V and 2 bases from J, leaving 7 bases between. CDR3 sequence (DNA): TGTGCCAGCAGTTACTCTGCACTCAACACTGAAGCTTTCTTT. Amino acids: CASSYSALNTEAFF.

The chain couples TRBV29-1 to TRBJ1-1; D not resolved. CDR3 length equals 13 residues. Germline V lookup: CDR1 SQVTM, CDR2 ANQGSEA. The V and J ends lost 5 bases and 1 base respectively, with 11 bases between them. The CDR3: CSVQRTWNTEAFF. CDR3 DNA: TGCAGCGTTCAACGGACCTGGAACACTGAAGCTTTCTTT.

The chain carries TRBV7-9 and TRBJ2-7, with a weak D call TRBD1 (6 bases). With 5 bases removed from V and 2 bases from J, the gap between germline ends came to 16 bases. Germline lookup yields CDR1 SEHNR and CDR2 FQNEAQ (reference sequence). The CDR3 length is 15 residues. The CDR3 region is CASSPDSSYTYEQYF. Here the CDR3 DNA reads TGTGCCAGCAGCCCGGACAGCTCGTACACCTACGAGCAGTACTTC.

The chain uses TRBV5-4 and TRBJ2-6; TRBD1 matches at 8 bases. Germline V gives CDR1 SGHNT, CDR2 YYREEE (reference sequence). Trimming cost V 4 bases and J 1 base; bases outside gene matches: 7. The CDR3 extends over 17 amino acids. DNA for the CDR3: TGTGCCAGCAGCACCGGACAGGGCAGGTCTGGGGCCAACGTCCTGACTTTC. Translation gives CASSTGQGRSGANVLTF. The full variable domain, with the rest looked up from reference TRBV5-4 and TRBJ2-6, is ETGVTQSPTHLIKTRGQQVTLRCSSQSGHNTVSWYQQALGQGPQFIFQYYREEENGRGNFPPRFSGLQFPNYSSELNVNALELDDSALYLCASSTGQGRSGANVLTFGAGSRLTVL.

The chain employs TRBV6-2 or TRBV6-3 and TRBJ1-2; possibly TRBD1 for D (5 bases). This CDR3 spans 13 amino acids. The germline V gene encodes CDR1 MNHEY and CDR2 SVGEGT. Trimming left V 3 bases short and J 8 bases short, with 13 bases between. The CDR3 DNA follows: TGTGCCAGCAGTTATAATGGGGCGCGGGGCTACACCTTC. Protein product: CASSYNGARGYTF.